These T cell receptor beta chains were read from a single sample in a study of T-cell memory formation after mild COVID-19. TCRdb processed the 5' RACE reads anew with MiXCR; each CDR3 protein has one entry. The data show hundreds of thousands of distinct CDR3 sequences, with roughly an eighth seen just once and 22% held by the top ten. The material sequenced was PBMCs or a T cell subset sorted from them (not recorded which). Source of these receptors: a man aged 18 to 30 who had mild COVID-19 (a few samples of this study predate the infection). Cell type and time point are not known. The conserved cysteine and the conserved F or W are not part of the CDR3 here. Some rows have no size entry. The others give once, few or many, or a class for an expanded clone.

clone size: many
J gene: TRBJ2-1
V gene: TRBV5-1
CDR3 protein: ASSLMGGPVEQF

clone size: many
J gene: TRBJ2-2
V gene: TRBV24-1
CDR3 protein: ATSDPGVNTGELF

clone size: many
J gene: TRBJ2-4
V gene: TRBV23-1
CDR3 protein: ASSQLTGTVAKNIQY

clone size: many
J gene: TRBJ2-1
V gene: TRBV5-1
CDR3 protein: ASSSGTPHEQF

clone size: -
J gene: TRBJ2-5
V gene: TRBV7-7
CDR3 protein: ASSLALADQETQY

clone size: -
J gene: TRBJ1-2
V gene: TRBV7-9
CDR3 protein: AIGQGLVVYGYT

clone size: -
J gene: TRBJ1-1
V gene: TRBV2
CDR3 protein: ASRGTGGLNTEAF

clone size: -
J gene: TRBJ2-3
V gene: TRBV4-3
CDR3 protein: ASSNEFPRAGTDTQY

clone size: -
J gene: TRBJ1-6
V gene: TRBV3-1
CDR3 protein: ASTQQGGYNSPLH

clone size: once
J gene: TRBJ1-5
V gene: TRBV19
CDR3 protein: ASTEGIQPQH

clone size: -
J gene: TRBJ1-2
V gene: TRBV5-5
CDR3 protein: ASSLGNNVANYGYT

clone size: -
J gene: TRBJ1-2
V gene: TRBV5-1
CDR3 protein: ASSLVGTESYGYT

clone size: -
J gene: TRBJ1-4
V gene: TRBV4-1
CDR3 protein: ASSPPDRASEKLF

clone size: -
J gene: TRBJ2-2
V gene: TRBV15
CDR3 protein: ATSSRQGGRGPWELF

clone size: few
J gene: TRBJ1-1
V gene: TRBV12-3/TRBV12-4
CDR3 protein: ASSPGVAEAF

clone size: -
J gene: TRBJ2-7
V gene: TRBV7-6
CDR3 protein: ASSLTGQGDEQY

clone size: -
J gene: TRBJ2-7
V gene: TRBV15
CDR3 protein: ATSRVTGGAYEQY

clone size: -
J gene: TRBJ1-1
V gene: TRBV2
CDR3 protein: ASSEGTGGYTEAF

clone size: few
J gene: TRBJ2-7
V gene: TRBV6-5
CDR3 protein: ASKTGGSYEQY

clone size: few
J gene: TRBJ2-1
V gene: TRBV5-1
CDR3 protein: ASSLFENEQF

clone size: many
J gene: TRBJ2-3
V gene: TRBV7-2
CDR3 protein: ASSLRQPTDTQY

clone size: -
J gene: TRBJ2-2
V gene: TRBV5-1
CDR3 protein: ASSLVLQRGIGGELF

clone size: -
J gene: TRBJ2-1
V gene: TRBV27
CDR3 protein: AAGGPEQF

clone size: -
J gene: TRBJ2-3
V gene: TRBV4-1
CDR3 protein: ASSPGPRGGRGPDTQY

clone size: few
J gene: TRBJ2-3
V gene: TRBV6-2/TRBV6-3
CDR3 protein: ASSYRDPRPY